The 27 T cell receptor beta chains given below trace back to one sample, sequenced in a study of T cell changes during pregnancy in multiple sclerosis. The table came from immunoSEQ multiplex PCR; TCRdb's copy has only in-frame clones and leaves some out. The sample contains fewer than 85,000 clones, 93% of which appear only once. Sequenced material: peripheral blood, taken in the second trimester of pregnancy. The receptors originated from a female donor with multiple sclerosis, enrolled in a pregnancy study.

The CDR3 region has the DNA TGTGCCAGCAGCGACAGGGGCCCTCCGCAAGAGACCCAGTACTTC. Translated: CASSDRGPPQETQYF. The chain carries TRBV7-3 and TRBJ2-5; TRBD1 aligns across 8 bases. Losses at the gene ends were 5 bases for V and 2 bases for J; bases not matched to a gene: 7. Germline CDR1 and CDR2: SGHTA and FQGTGA. This CDR3 contains 15 residues.

The V call is TRBV15, the J call TRBJ1-5, with unresolved D. Trimming removed 3 bases at V and 4 bases at J, with 7 bases between. The germline V gene has CDR1 LNHNV and CDR2 YYDKDF (reference sequence). The CDR3 has 13 residues. The DNA for the CDR3 is TGTGCCACCAGCAGGAGGGAAAATCAGCCCCAGCATTTT. Amino acid sequence: CATSRRENQPQHF.

In this sample, this clone turned up once. The chain carries TRBV5-6 and TRBJ2-2; the D gene is possibly TRBD2 (5 bases). Germline V gene lookup returns CDR1 SGHDT and CDR2 YYEEEE. V was shortened by 0 bases and J by 6 bases, with 6 bases between the two germline ends. The CDR3 runs to 13 residues. CDR3 nucleotide sequence: TGTGCCAGCAGCTTGGTCGGGGCCGGGGAGCTGTTTTTT. It yields the protein CASSLVGAGELFF.

This clone was observed once. CDR3 amino acids: CASSYLADTQYF. CDR3 nucleotides: TGTGCCAGCAGTTATTTAGCAGATACGCAGTATTTT. The chain uses TRBV6-6 and TRBJ2-3, with no clear D. Germline CDR1 reads MNHNY; CDR2 reads SVGAGI (reference sequence). CDR3 length: 12 amino acids. The V end lost 3 bases, the J end lost 4 bases, and 5 bases lay between the germline ends.

The chain joins TRBV6-1 to TRBJ1-3, with a possible D match to TRBD1 (5 bases). From germline, CDR1 is MNHNS and CDR2 SASEGT. The CDR3 runs 14 residues. V lost 5 bases and J 3 bases, leaving 11 bases between the germline ends. CDR3 DNA: TGTGCCAGCAGTAGAAGGGGAGGTGGAAACACCATATATTTT. It yields the protein CASSRRGGGNTIYF.

The V gene is TRBV29-1, the J gene TRBJ2-1; 8 nucleotides match TRBD2. The CDR3 runs to 15 residues. Germline trimming cut 7 bases from V and 9 bases from J; bases unmatched to any gene: 17. Germline lookup yields CDR1 SQVTM and CDR2 ANQGSEA. The CDR3 DNA follows: TGCAGCGCAACCCGGGCGGGGGGCTCAGGAGGTGAGCAGTTCTTC. Translated, it gives CSATRAGGSGGEQFF.

The chain combines TRBV18 with TRBJ1-6; 9 bases line up with TRBD1. Trimming removed 2 bases from V and 7 bases from J; junction bases left unmatched: 6. Germline assignment: CDR1 KGHSH and CDR2 LQKENI. The CDR3 is 16 amino acids. The CDR3 is CASSPVRDRVNSPLHF. The CDR3 coding sequence is TGTGCCAGCTCACCAGTTAGGGACAGGGTAAATTCACCCCTCCACTTT.

The chain recombines TRBV9 with TRBJ1-5; no clear D gene. V gave up 0 bases and J gave up 5 bases, with 12 bases separating them. The CDR3 consists of 15 residues. The V gene's germline CDR1 is SGDLS and CDR2 YYNGEE. CDR3 nucleotides: TGTGCCAGCAGCGTAGGAGGAGGGATTGATCAGCCCCAGCATTTT. This gives the protein CASSVGGGIDQPQHF.

This rearrangement joins TRBV18 to TRBJ1-5; a possible D gene is TRBD1 (6 bases). The CDR3 loop spans 14 amino acids. CDR1 is KGHSH, CDR2 LQKENI, per germline. V gave up 3 bases and J gave up 7 bases, with 13 bases separating them. CDR3: CASSPGAGEQPQHF. In DNA, the CDR3 is TGTGCCAGCTCACCGGGGGCAGGGGAGCAGCCCCAGCATTTT.

The chain carries TRBV19 and TRBJ2-7, with 7 bases identical to TRBD1. Germline CDR1 LNHDA, CDR2 SQIVND (reference sequence). Losses at the gene ends were 5 bases for V and 3 bases for J; bases not matched to a gene: 10. The CDR3 has 15 residues. The DNA for the CDR3 is TGTGCCAGTAGTTGGGACAGTCAGACAAGCTACGAGCAGTACTTC. Its translation: CASSWDSQTSYEQYF.

This clone has only a few counts. The V and J genes are TRBV6-6 and TRBJ1-2; D is uncertain. V gave up 3 bases and J gave up 6 bases, with 5 bases separating them. This CDR3 comprises 11 residues. Germline CDR1 and CDR2: MNHNY and SVGAGI (reference sequence). The CDR3, as DNA: TGTGCCAGCAGTTATCAGGATGGCTACACCTTC. It encodes CASSYQDGYTF.

The V gene is TRBV10-3, the J gene TRBJ2-7; a weak D match, TRBD2 (6 bases). The CDR3 extends over 15 amino acids. The V gene lost 3 bases and the J gene lost 0 bases, with 12 bases spanning the gap. CDR1 ENHRY and CDR2 SYGVKD come from the germline V gene. The CDR3 reads CAISDGGRSSYEQYF. DNA of the CDR3: TGTGCCATCAGTGACGGGGGAAGAAGCTCCTACGAGCAGTACTTC.

This rearrangement joins TRBV19 to TRBJ1-2; no firm D call. The CDR3 is 15 residues long. Trimming cost V 5 bases and J 5 bases, with 18 bases left between them. The V gene's germline CDR1 is LNHDA and CDR2 SQIVND (reference sequence). The CDR3 nucleotides are TGTGCCAGTAGTTCCACCGCGGTGGGTACTTATGGCTACACCTTC. As protein: CASSSTAVGTYGYTF.

The chain has TRBV14 and TRBJ2-1; 9 bases match TRBD2. Germline CDR1 reads SGHDN; CDR2 reads FVKESK. This CDR3 has 16 residues. Trimming at V came to 4 bases and at J to 4 bases, leaving 8 bases not matched to a gene. This chain's CDR3 is CASSLPGSGGYNEQFF. The CDR3 nucleotides read TGTGCCAGCAGCCTGCCCGGGAGCGGGGGGTACAATGAGCAGTTCTTC.

This clone was seen just once. The V and J genes are TRBV9 and TRBJ2-1, with D unclear. This CDR3 is built from 12 residues. Looked up from germline, CDR1 is SGDLS and CDR2 is YYNGEE. Trimming pared 0 bases from V and 7 bases from J, leaving 5 bases between. The CDR3 spells CASSVGVNEQFF. The CDR3 DNA reads as TGTGCCAGCAGCGTAGGCGTGAATGAGCAGTTCTTC.

The gene calls are TRBV7-9 and TRBJ2-4; D might be TRBD2 (6 bases). The CDR3 covers 16 residues. Deletions cut 5 bases from V and 0 bases from J, with 14 bases between. CDR1 SEHNR and CDR2 FQNEAQ come from the germline V gene (reference sequence). The CDR3 protein is CASSPRDALAKNIQYF. DNA for the CDR3: TGTGCCAGCAGCCCGCGGGACGCTCTAGCCAAAAACATTCAGTACTTC.

In its sample, this clone was seen once. The J gene is TRBJ2-7, the V gene TRBV13, with TRBD2 matching over 12 bases. The trim removed 5 bases at V and 2 bases at J, leaving 4 bases unmatched. This CDR3 comprises 15 residues. CDR1 PRHDT and CDR2 FYEKMQ come from the germline V gene (reference sequence). The CDR3 bases are TGTGCCAGCAGCCCCCGGACTAGCGGGGCCTACGAGCAGTACTTC. Residues: CASSPRTSGAYEQYF.

The chain combines TRBV19 with TRBJ1-3; unclear D gene. Trimming removed 5 bases at V and 7 bases at J, with 18 bases between. This CDR3 has 15 amino acids. In germline, CDR1 is LNHDA, CDR2 SQIVND (reference sequence). For the CDR3, the DNA is TGTGCCAGTAGTGGGTGGCGCCAGGAACTGAACACCATATATTTT. Translation: CASSGWRQELNTIYF.

This chain links TRBV10-3 with TRBJ1-2, with unresolved D. This CDR3 has 12 residues. V lost 4 bases to trimming and J lost 5 bases, with 8 bases between them. Germline V gene data show CDR1 as ENHRY and CDR2 as SYGVKD. The CDR3 is CAISGDKYGYTF. CDR3 DNA: TGTGCCATCAGTGGAGACAAATATGGCTACACCTTC.

This clone was seen just once. CDR3 nucleotides: TGTGCCAGCGGGTCACCCAGGGCTAACTATGGCTACACCTTC. It is translated as CASGSPRANYGYTF. The J gene is TRBJ1-2, the V gene TRBV28, with D possibly matching TRBD1 (5 bases). The CDR3 has 14 residues. CDR1 MDHEN and CDR2 SYDVKM come from the germline V gene. Trimming removed 8 bases from V and 0 bases from J, with 13 bases in between.

The V and J genes are TRBV9 and TRBJ2-7; TRBD2 might be the D (6 bases). The CDR3 is 14 residues long. The germline V gene encodes CDR1 SGDLS and CDR2 YYNGEE. Trimming cost V 0 bases and J 4 bases, with 11 bases left between them. CDR3 coding DNA: TGTGCCAGCAGCGTAGAGGCTAGCGCGTACGAGCAGTACTTC. Its protein is CASSVEASAYEQYF.

The chain combines TRBV30 with TRBJ1-5; possible D gene TRBD1, 5 bases. Trimming shortened V by 6 bases and J by 5 bases, and 14 bases separated the two germline ends. Germline V gene data show CDR1 as GTSNPN and CDR2 as SVGIG (reference sequence). The CDR3 runs to 13 residues. The CDR3 coding sequence is TGTGCCTGCCGGACGGGAGGGGATCAGCCCCAGCATTTT. It specifies CACRTGGDQPQHF.

The CDR3 DNA reads as TGTGCCAGCAGTGAACGGAGCTCTGGAAACACCATATATTTT. Translating gives CASSERSSGNTIYF. V gene TRBV6-1 combines with J gene TRBJ1-3, with D unresolved. Trimming pared 2 bases from V and 0 bases from J, leaving 5 bases between. CDR3 length: 14 residues. The germline gives CDR1 MNHNS, CDR2 SASEGT.

The genes are TRBV10-3 and TRBJ1-1; the D is unclear. Trimming took off 10 bases at V and 4 bases at J, with 19 bases between the two ends. The CDR3 totals 14 residues. Looked up from germline, CDR1 is ENHRY and CDR2 is SYGVKD. The CDR3 DNA follows: TGTGCCACAACCACCAAAGGCGGGGTCACTGAAGCTTTCTTT. Encoded protein: CATTTKGGVTEAFF.

This chain connects TRBV7-9 to TRBJ2-7, with 11 bases fitting TRBD2. CDR1 and CDR2 from the germline V gene are SEHNR and FQNEAQ (reference sequence). V lost 5 bases to trimming and J lost 0 bases; unmatched junction nucleotides: 9. This CDR3 is 17 amino acids long. The chain's CDR3 is CASSPSGTSGPSYEQYF. CDR3 DNA: TGTGCCAGCAGCCCATCCGGGACTAGCGGACCCTCCTACGAGCAGTACTTC.

V and J are TRBV29-1 and TRBJ2-2, with 7 bases that match TRBD1. This CDR3 is built from 13 residues. CDR1 is SQVTM and CDR2 is ANQGSEA in the germline V gene. J lost 7 bases, V lost 4 bases, and 6 bases had no gene match. The DNA for the CDR3 is TGCAGCGTTGGAGAGGGGGCGGGCGGGGAGCTGTTTTTT. It codes for CSVGEGAGGELFF.

The rearrangement joins TRBV14 to TRBJ2-7; 7 bases align to TRBD2. CDR3 length: 16 amino acids. The J segment lost 3 bases and the V segment lost 0 bases, leaving 8 bases of the junction unmatched. Germline loops: CDR1 SGHDN, CDR2 FVKESK. This CDR3 reads CASSQEKLREGYEQYF. CDR3 in DNA: TGTGCCAGCAGCCAAGAGAAGCTAAGGGAGGGCTACGAGCAGTACTTC.